These 29 T cell receptor beta chains were all obtained from the same sample, sequenced in a study of molecular identifiers for immune sequencing clone quantification (dated 2018 in TCRdb). Library generation was performed with PCR. Instrument used: Illumina HiSeq 4000. The public sequencing data were trimmed at Q25 with fastp and processed into clonotypes with MiXCR by TCRdb, which kept only in-frame beta chains. All rows with the same CDR3 protein become a single entry with the most common DNA and genes. This sample gives more than 250,000 distinct CDR3 sequences in total; over 20% of them show up just once. The ten largest clones add up to under 0.95% of the sample. Input material: naive CD8+ T cells from blood, with Jurkat cell RNA spiked in. Per the publication, the cell subset or site label means: FACS-sorted CD8+CD4-CCR7+CD45RA+ naive T cells. The receptors stem from a human donor in good health. Some libraries in this study had Jurkat cell RNA spiked in.

Many counts were recorded for this clonotype. The chain uses TRBV6-1 and TRBJ1-5; TRBD1 is a possible D gene (6 bases). The CDR3 covers 14 residues. The ends were cut back, 3 bases at V and 6 bases at J, with 12 bases in the middle. CDR1 is MNHNS and CDR2 is SASEGT in the germline V gene. The CDR3 protein is CASSDGGLSQPQHF. The DNA for the CDR3 is TGTGCCAGCAGTGACGGGGGGCTCTCTCAGCCCCAGCATTTT.

This clonotype was observed a handful of times. The chain combines TRBV28 with TRBJ2-3; D is undetermined. This CDR3 is built from 13 residues. CDR1 MDHEN and CDR2 SYDVKM come from the germline V gene. Deletions cut 5 bases from V and 2 bases from J, with 8 bases between. The CDR3 coding sequence is TGTGCCAGCAGTCCCATTGACACAGATACGCAGTATTTT. Translating gives CASSPIDTDTQYF. Combining the CDR3 with reference TRBV28 and TRBJ2-3 gives the whole variable domain DVKVTQSSRYLVKRTGEKVFLECVQDMDHENMFWYRQDPGLGLRLIYFSYDVKMKEKGDIPEGYSVSREKKERFSLILESASTNQTSMYLCASSPIDTDTQYFGPGTRLTVL.

This clonotype was counted ten times or more. This chain connects TRBV4-1 to TRBJ2-3; 7 bases are shared with TRBD1. Germline CDR1 reads MGHRA; CDR2 reads YSYEKL. The CDR3 consists of 15 residues. V shed 3 bases and J 2 bases; nucleotides not matched to a gene: 5. CDR3 sequence: CASSQGQGVTDTQYF. CDR3 nucleotide sequence: TGCGCCAGCAGCCAGGGGCAGGGGGTCACAGATACGCAGTATTTT.

This clonotype was observed at least ten times. This rearrangement joins TRBV6-5 to TRBJ2-5; D not certain. The CDR3 is 13 amino acids. The ends were cut back, 6 bases at V and 5 bases at J, with 13 bases in the middle. Germline V gene data show CDR1 as MNHEY and CDR2 as SVGAGI. CDR3 sequence reads: CASSRQPVETQYF. The CDR3 bases are TGTGCCAGCAGCAGACAACCAGTTGAGACCCAGTACTTC.

This clonotype was counted at least ten times. The chain employs TRBV6-5 and TRBJ2-5; D possibly corresponds to TRBD1 (5 bases). The V end was cut by 6 bases, the J end by 1 base, with 18 bases between. Germline assignment: CDR1 MNHEY and CDR2 SVGAGI. The CDR3 has 16 amino acids. CDR3 nucleotide sequence: TGTGCCAGCAGGTCTGGCCAGGGAAGGTTCCAAGAGACCCAGTACTTC. It specifies CASRSGQGRFQETQYF.

This clonotype was seen at least ten times. CDR3: CSAREGAGTGDFYEQYF. As DNA, the CDR3 is TGCAGTGCTAGAGAGGGGGCCGGGACAGGAGACTTCTACGAGCAGTACTTC. The chain joins TRBV20-1 to TRBJ2-7, with 8 bases fitting TRBD1. The germline gives CDR1 DFQATT, CDR2 SNEGSKA (reference sequence). V gave up 0 bases and J gave up 3 bases; unmatched junction bases: 13. The CDR3 loop spans 17 amino acids.

J is TRBJ2-5 and V is TRBV7-9, with D unresolved. V lost 1 base, J lost 7 bases, and 13 bases lay in between. This CDR3 comprises 14 residues. The germline CDR1 and CDR2 sequences are SEHNR and FQNEAQ (reference sequence). CDR3 region: CASSLGVDRGTQYF. The DNA of the CDR3 is TGTGCCAGCAGCTTAGGGGTGGATCGAGGGACCCAGTACTTC.

With respect to this clonotype: At one end the junction does not follow the germline gene, possibly because of a read error. The chain has TRBV11-2 and TRBJ2-7; D tentatively reads TRBD1 or TRBD2 (5 bases each). The CDR3 runs to 15 residues. Germline assignment: CDR1 SGHAT and CDR2 FQNNGV. Here the CDR3 reads CASSPGHGIGYEQHF. The CDR3 DNA follows: TGTGCCAGCAGCCCGGGGCACGGGATCGGCTACGAGCAGCACTTC.

There are a few counts of this clonotype. The rearrangement joins TRBV15 to TRBJ1-1, with TRBD1 as a possible D gene (5 bases). V gave up 1 base and J gave up 8 bases, with 11 bases separating them. CDR3 length: 13 residues. Germline V gene lookup returns CDR1 LNHNV and CDR2 YYDKDF (reference sequence). CDR3 DNA sequence: TGTGCCACCAGCAGAGCCCCGGACAAGGAAGCTTTCTTT. Translating it yields CATSRAPDKEAFF.

Ten or more counts support this clonotype. The V gene is TRBV19, the J gene TRBJ2-7, with a tentative D call TRBD1 (5 bases). The CDR3 length is 14 residues. V was clipped by 10 bases and J by 1 base, with 17 bases between them. Germline lookup yields CDR1 LNHDA and CDR2 SQIVND (reference sequence). The DNA for the CDR3 is TGTGCCACCGAAAGGGGTAGGTCGTCCTACGAGCAGTACTTC. Amino acids: CATERGRSSYEQYF.

This clonotype was detected a few times. The chain recombines TRBV19 with TRBJ1-1; TRBD1 agrees at 8 bases. CDR3 size: 16 residues. V lost 1 base and J lost 5; bases outside the gene matches: 9. CDR1 and CDR2 from the germline V gene are LNHDA and SQIVND (reference sequence). CDR3 protein: CASSIGTRGRGTEAFF. The CDR3 nucleotides read TGTGCCAGTAGTATAGGGACCAGGGGGCGAGGAACTGAAGCTTTCTTT.

In its sample, this clonotype was seen a few times. This sequence joins TRBV7-9 and TRBJ2-6; D may be TRBD1 (6 bases). This CDR3 region has 20 residues. Germline CDR1 and CDR2: SEHNR and FQNEAQ (reference sequence). V was clipped by 10 bases and J by 0 bases, with 28 bases between them. CDR3 residues: CATELIFGGTDSSGANVLTF. The CDR3, as DNA: TGTGCCACCGAGCTTATATTTGGGGGCACAGACTCCTCTGGGGCCAACGTCCTGACTTTC.

This clonotype was observed at least ten times. The genes are TRBV6-5 and TRBJ2-5; D unresolved. The germline V gene encodes CDR1 MNHEY and CDR2 SVGAGI. This CDR3 spans 15 amino acids. V lost 2 bases and J lost 2, with 12 bases in between. The CDR3 DNA reads TGTGCCAGCAGTTACCTCTCAGGCATACAAGAGACCCAGTACTTC. Residues: CASSYLSGIQETQYF.

With regard to this clonotype: This may stem from a read error, because a much larger clone lies one nucleotide away. This chain joins TRBV2 and TRBJ1-5; D is unclear. Trimming took 3 bases from V and 9 from J, leaving 24 bases between them. The V gene's germline CDR1 is SNHLY and CDR2 FYNNEI. The CDR3 extends over 17 amino acids. CDR3 amino acids: CASSELVFTRSDRPQHF. DNA for the CDR3: TGTGCCAGCAGTGAGTTGGTCTTCACACGCTCGGATCGGCCCCAGCATTTT.

This clonotype was recorded once. A much larger clone differs from this one at a single base, so this may be a read error. This likely comes from a read error, as the CDR3 has no conserved phenylalanine or tryptophan at its end. The chain uses TRBV24-1 and TRBJ2-1, with D perhaps matching TRBD2 (6 bases). The CDR3 totals 22 residues. CDR1 and CDR2 (germline): KGHDR, SFDVKD. Trimming took 4 bases from V and 0 from J, leaving 30 bases between them. DNA of the CDR3: TGTGCCACCAGTGAGCGGGGTTGGGGCGGCCAACAACCCCAGAGCTCCTACAATGAGCAGTTCCTC. Translation: CATSERGWGGQQPQSSYNEQFL.

This clonotype occurred many times. The rearrangement uses TRBV20-1 and TRBJ2-7; D gene unclear. Trimming shortened V by 4 bases and J by 2 bases, and 12 bases separated the two germline ends. Germline CDR1 and CDR2: DFQATT and SNEGSKA (reference sequence). The CDR3 is 13 residues long. CDR3 sequence reads: CSAKPPEAYEQYF. CDR3 nucleotide sequence: TGCAGTGCTAAACCACCCGAAGCCTACGAGCAGTACTTC.

This clonotype appeared many times. V usage is TRBV4-3 and J usage is TRBJ2-7; 8 nucleotides agree with TRBD1. With V trimmed by 0 bases and J by 5 bases, 6 bases remained unmatched. Germline values: CDR1 LGHNA, CDR2 YSLEER. This CDR3 has 15 amino acids. CDR3 sequence reads: CASSQDWDRSNEQYF. CDR3 DNA: TGCGCCAGCAGCCAAGACTGGGACAGGTCTAACGAGCAGTACTTC.

This clonotype was counted only a few times. V and J are TRBV7-6 and TRBJ2-3; D gene ambiguous. The germline V gene has CDR1 SGHVS and CDR2 FNYEAQ. V shed 2 bases and J shed 2 bases, with 11 bases lying between them. There are 15 residues in the CDR3. CDR3 in amino acids: CASSLFRSSTDTQYF. CDR3 sequence (DNA): TGTGCCAGCAGCTTATTTCGGTCCTCCACAGATACGCAGTATTTT.

This clonotype came up many times. In DNA, the CDR3 is TGTGCCAGCAGTGAAGAAGACACTGAAGCTTTCTTT. Amino acid sequence: CASSEEDTEAFF. The chain combines TRBV2 with TRBJ1-1; D is undetermined. V was shortened by 1 base and J by 3 bases, with 3 bases between the two germline ends. CDR3 length equals 12 residues. Germline assignment: CDR1 SNHLY and CDR2 FYNNEI. Drawing the rest from reference TRBV2 and TRBJ1-1, the complete variable domain is EPEVTQTPSHQVTQMGQEVILRCVPISNHLYFYWYRQILGQKVEFLVSFYNNEISEKSEIFDDQFSVERPDGSNFTLKIRSTKLEDSAMYFCASSEEDTEAFFGQGTRLTVV.

Ten or more counts support this clonotype. This chain uses TRBV20-1 with TRBJ2-5; D is undetermined. Trimming stripped 7 bases from V and 3 bases from J, with 12 bases between. The CDR3 has 12 amino acids. Germline V gene lookup returns CDR1 DFQATT and CDR2 SNEGSKA (reference sequence). CDR3 residues: CSVPGEEETQYF. The CDR3 coding sequence is TGCAGTGTTCCCGGCGAGGAAGAGACCCAGTACTTC.

This clonotype occurred many times. The V call is TRBV5-5, the J call TRBJ2-2; 9 bases are shared with TRBD2. Trimming took 0 bases from V and 1 from J; bases not matched to a gene: 4. The CDR3 length is 17 residues. Germline values: CDR1 SGHKS, CDR2 YYEKEE (reference sequence). CDR3 amino acids: CASSLGASGMNTGELFF. For the CDR3, the DNA is TGTGCCAGCAGCTTGGGGGCTAGCGGGATGAACACCGGGGAGCTGTTTTTT.

Many counts were recorded for this clonotype. This chain connects TRBV5-1 to TRBJ1-1, with D hard to call. The CDR3 sequence is 15 residues long. V lost 1 base, J lost 5 bases, and 15 bases lay in between. Germline CDR1 is SGHRS and CDR2 is YFSETQ. The CDR3 DNA sequence: TGCGCCAGCAGCTTGACTAAGGTTCGGTTGACTGAAGCTTTCTTT. Translated: CASSLTKVRLTEAFF.

The CDR3 sequence is CASSLGPLGDPYNEQFF. CDR3 bases: TGTGCCAGCAGCTTAGGCCCGCTGGGGGACCCCTACAATGAGCAGTTCTTC. The V call is TRBV7-9, the J call TRBJ2-1; the D gene could be TRBD1 or TRBD2 (5 bases each). The CDR3 sequence is 17 residues long. The V gene's germline CDR1 is SEHNR and CDR2 FQNEAQ (reference sequence). V shed 1 base and J shed 2 bases, with 15 bases lying between them.

This clonotype has ten or more counts. This sequence joins TRBV4-1 and TRBJ2-1; the match to TRBD2 covers 8 bases. This CDR3 has 16 amino acids. With V trimmed by 4 bases and J by 5 bases, 10 bases remained unmatched. CDR1 is MGHRA, CDR2 YSYEKL, per germline. The CDR3 here is CASSPTGTRENNEQFF. DNA of the CDR3: TGCGCCAGCAGCCCCACTGGGACTAGGGAGAACAATGAGCAGTTCTTC.

This chain connects TRBV20-1 to TRBJ2-7; possible D gene TRBD2, 6 bases. Matching the DNA end better, TRBJ2-1 makes the J call doubtful. This CDR3 is 13 amino acids long. Germline V gene data show CDR1 as DFQATT and CDR2 as SNEGSKA (reference sequence). The CDR3 spells CSARDSGSYEQFF. Here the CDR3 DNA reads TGCAGTGCTAGAGATAGCGGTTCCTACGAGCAGTTCTTC.

Concerning this clonotype itself: A much more abundant neighbour one base away suggests this may be a read error. This chain joins TRBV6-5 and TRBJ2-7, with 10 bases fitting TRBD1. The length of the CDR3 is 13 residues. From germline, CDR1 is MNHEY and CDR2 SVGAGI. The trim removed 6 bases at V and 6 bases at J, leaving 5 bases unmatched. CDR3 DNA: TGTGCCAGCAGCCCGACAGGGGGCAGCGAGCAGTACTTC. Protein sequence: CASSPTGGSEQYF.

Many counts were recorded for this clonotype. The chain links TRBV4-2 to TRBJ2-7; D tentatively reads TRBD1 or TRBD2 (5 bases each). The V end was cut by 3 bases, the J end by 1 base, with 10 bases between. The CDR3 runs 14 residues. The V gene's germline CDR1 is LGHNA and CDR2 YNFKEQ. The DNA for the CDR3 is TGTGCCAGCAGCCATCGGGACGGGTCCTACGAGCAGTACTTC. Protein product: CASSHRDGSYEQYF.

This clonotype was seen repeatedly, ten times or more. The chain recombines TRBV6-5 with TRBJ2-2; no clear D gene. The V end lost 7 bases, the J end lost 8 bases, and 17 bases lay between the germline ends. Germline V lookup: CDR1 MNHEY, CDR2 SVGAGI. The CDR3 extends over 14 amino acids. CDR3 protein: CASKNTTSSGELFF. The CDR3 nucleotides are TGTGCCAGCAAGAATACAACAAGTTCAGGGGAGCTGTTTTTT.

This rearrangement joins TRBV4-3 to TRBJ1-4; 8 bases are shared with TRBD1. The CDR3 covers 17 residues. V trimming: 4 bases; J trimming: 0 bases; junction bases outside the gene matches: 7. Germline CDR1 is LGHNA and CDR2 is YSLEER. DNA of the CDR3: TGCGCCAGCAGCCGACAGGGGCCACCTGCAACTAATGAAAAACTGTTTTTT. It is translated as CASSRQGPPATNEKLFF.